This T cell receptor beta chain is drawn from a study of CD8+ T cells in alopecia areata (dated by TCRdb to between 2017 and 2018). Regarding the complete study: Treated patients were enrolled in an open-label pilot trial of oral tofacitinib at 5 to 10 mg twice daily for moderate-to-severe alopecia areata. Tofacitinib was administered for 6 to 18 months, and 6 months of follow-up off drug were then conducted to assess delayed response and recurrence. The SALT score, which quantifies the percentage of affected scalp surface area, was used to measure disease severity in treated patients. In both human patients and the C3H/HeJ mouse model, the study applied high-throughput TCRbeta sequencing to look at T cell clonal expansion in alopecia areata. On the human side, TCRbeta sequencing was run on scalp tissue and on sorted CD4+ and CD8+ peripheral blood T cells from healthy controls and from alopecia areata patients with either patchy or totalis/universalis disease. Biopsies were taken from tofacitinib-treated patients at baseline and at 4 and 24 weeks of treatment, and a later scalp biopsy was taken in several of the tofacitinib-treated patients. Scalp clonality was compared among normal scalp (n=4), patchy alopecia areata scalp (n=8), and alopecia totalis/universalis scalp (n=8). RNA came from the PAXgene miRNA kit for fixed scalp, the miRNeasy kit for PBMCs, and the RNeasy kit for mouse skin. immunoSEQ multiplex PCR using 35 Vbeta forward primers and 13 Jbeta reverse primers was used to amplify TCRbeta CDR3 regions. Overall study outcomes, separate from this receptor: Compared with mice, TCR sequences shared between patients were less clear, possibly partly because of HLA diversity across the patient population. Scalp TCR repertoire analysis is complicated because resident alphabeta T cells in normal human skin are also sequenced, whereas mouse skin is dominated by gammadelta T cells. During tofacitinib treatment, many expanded lesional clones remained in scalp and blood, and this persistence may partly explain relapse after treatment is stopped. Tofacitinib significantly decreased scalp clonality and the number of expanded CD8+ clones among the top 100 scalp clones. Because the treated cohort was small and had only one nonresponder, larger studies are needed to examine links between baseline CD8+ expansion and response. Lesional scalp, especially in alopecia totalis/universalis, showed higher clonality and more expanded CD8+ clones than normal scalp, suggesting antigenic drive.

Points on this clone: Its antigen remains undetermined. Base qualities are not provided; no much larger clone lies one nucleotide away.

Per the publication, the treatment or condition label means: oral pan-JAK inhibitor, 5-10 mg twice daily. Lesional scalp punch biopsies and peripheral blood were obtained from alopecia areata patients. After PBMCs were isolated by density centrifugation and stained for CD3, CD4 and CD8, a FACSAria was used to sort CD4+ and CD8+ T cells. Receptors were amplified or captured by the immunoSEQ multiplex PCR assay. RNA was extracted from all samples and reverse transcribed into cDNA as template for TCR sequencing. First-strand cDNA was synthesized with SuperScript III using a 2:1 mix of oligo-dT and random hexamers. A synthetic immune receptor repertoire was used to gauge amplification bias, and whatever bias remained was removed computationally. For the original study's pipeline: Raw reads were preprocessed to remove errors, and CDR3 was defined according to IMGT conventions as the region from the conserved cysteine to phenylalanine. Clonality was computed by normalizing Shannon entropy by log2 of the number of productive unique TCRs and subtracting the result from 1. Scalp TCRbeta sequences were cross-referenced with sorted blood CD4 and CD8 repertoires so that the CD4 or CD8 identity of scalp clones could be inferred. TCRdb retrieved this table from immuneACCESS and kept in-frame rearrangements only. Not all clones are present; in checked studies, unresolved V genes account for under half, and no reason is known for the remainder. That table is the source of V, J and clone size, and D and trimming were worked out from the DNA. For this sample the table gives around 100,000 clones, of which just over 70% were detected only once. The ten largest clones capture 15% to 20% of the sample.

From its cysteine to its phenylalanine, the CDR3 spans 13 amino acids. Of all the DNA, just the CDR3 is kept, 39 bases in frame from base 1. V is clipped by 5 bases and J by 0 bases, and the sequence between their germline boundaries is 7 bases long. From a lookup of the germline V gene (reference sequence), CDR1 and CDR2 are PRHDT and FYEKMQ. The specimen was CD8+ T cells sorted from blood, collected between weeks 43 and 45, from a patient treated with tofacitinib. The rearranged segments are TRBV13 and TRBJ1-1; 5 matching bases give a weak D call of TRBD1. This clonotype was obtained from a human donor with alopecia areata. The CDR3 region has the sequence CASSGTVNTEAFF. The nucleotides are TGTGCCAGCAGCGGGACGGTGAACACTGAAGCTTTCTTT.